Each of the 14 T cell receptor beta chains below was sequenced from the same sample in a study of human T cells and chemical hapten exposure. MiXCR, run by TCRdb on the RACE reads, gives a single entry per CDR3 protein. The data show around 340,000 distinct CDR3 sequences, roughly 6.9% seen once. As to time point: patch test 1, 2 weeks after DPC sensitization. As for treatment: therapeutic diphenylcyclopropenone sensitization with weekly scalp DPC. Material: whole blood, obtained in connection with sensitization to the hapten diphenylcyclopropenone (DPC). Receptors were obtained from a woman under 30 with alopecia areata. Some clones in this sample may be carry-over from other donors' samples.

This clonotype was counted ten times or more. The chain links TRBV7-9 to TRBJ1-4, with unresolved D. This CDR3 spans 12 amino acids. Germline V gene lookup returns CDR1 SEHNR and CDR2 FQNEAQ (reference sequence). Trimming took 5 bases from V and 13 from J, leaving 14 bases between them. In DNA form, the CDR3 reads TGTGCCAGCAGCACGCCCGGCCAGTCACTGTTTTTT. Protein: CASSTPGQSLFF.

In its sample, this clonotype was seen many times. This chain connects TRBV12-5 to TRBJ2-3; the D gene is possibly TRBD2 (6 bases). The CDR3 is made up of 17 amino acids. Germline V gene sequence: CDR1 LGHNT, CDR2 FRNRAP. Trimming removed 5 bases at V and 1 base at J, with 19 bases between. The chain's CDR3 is CASGPTGKRVRTDTQYF. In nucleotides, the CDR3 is TGTGCTAGTGGTCCCACGGGGAAGCGGGTGCGCACAGATACGCAGTATTTT.

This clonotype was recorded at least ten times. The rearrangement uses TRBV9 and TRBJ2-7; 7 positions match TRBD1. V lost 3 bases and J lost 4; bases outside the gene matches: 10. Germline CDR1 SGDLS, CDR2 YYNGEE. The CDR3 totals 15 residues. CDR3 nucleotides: TGTGCCAGCAGCGCGCCGGGACAGAGAACTTACGAGCAGTACTTC. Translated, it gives CASSAPGQRTYEQYF.

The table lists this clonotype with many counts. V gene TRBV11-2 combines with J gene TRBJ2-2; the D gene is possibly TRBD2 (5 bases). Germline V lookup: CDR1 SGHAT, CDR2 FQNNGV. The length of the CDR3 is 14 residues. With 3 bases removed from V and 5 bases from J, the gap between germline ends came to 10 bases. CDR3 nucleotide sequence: TGTGCCAGCAGCTTTCCCCCGGGGACCGGGGAGCTGTTTTTT. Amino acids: CASSFPPGTGELFF.

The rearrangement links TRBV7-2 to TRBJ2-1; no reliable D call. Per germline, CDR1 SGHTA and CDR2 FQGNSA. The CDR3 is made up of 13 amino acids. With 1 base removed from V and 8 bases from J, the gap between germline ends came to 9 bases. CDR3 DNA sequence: TGTGCCAGCAGCTTAGGAGGCTTTGATGAGCAGTTCTTC. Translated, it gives CASSLGGFDEQFF.

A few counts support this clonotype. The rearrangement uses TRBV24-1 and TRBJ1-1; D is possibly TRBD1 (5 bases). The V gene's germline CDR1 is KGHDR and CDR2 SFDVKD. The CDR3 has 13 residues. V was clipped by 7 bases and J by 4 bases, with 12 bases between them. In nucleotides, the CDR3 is TGTGCCACCAGCATCAGGGAACCCACTGAAGCTTTCTTT. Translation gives CATSIREPTEAFF.

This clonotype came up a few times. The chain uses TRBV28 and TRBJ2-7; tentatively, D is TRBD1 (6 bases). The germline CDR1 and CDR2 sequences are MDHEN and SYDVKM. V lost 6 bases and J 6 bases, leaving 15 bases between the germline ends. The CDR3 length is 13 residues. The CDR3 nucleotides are TGTGCCAGCAGATCAGGACAGTTCGGCGAGCAGTACTTC. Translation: CASRSGQFGEQYF.

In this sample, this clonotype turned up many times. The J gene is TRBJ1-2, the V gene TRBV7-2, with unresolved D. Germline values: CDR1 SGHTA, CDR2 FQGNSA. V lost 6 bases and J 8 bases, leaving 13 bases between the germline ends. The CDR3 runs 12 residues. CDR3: CASSSPSRGYTF. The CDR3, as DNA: TGTGCCAGCAGTAGTCCTTCCAGGGGCTACACCTTC.

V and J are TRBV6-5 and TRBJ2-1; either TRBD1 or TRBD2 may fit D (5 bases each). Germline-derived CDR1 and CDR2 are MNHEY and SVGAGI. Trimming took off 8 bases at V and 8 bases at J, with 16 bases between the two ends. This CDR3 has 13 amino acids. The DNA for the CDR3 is TGTGCCAGCGGAACCTTGGGGGACGATGAGCAGTTCTTC. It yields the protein CASGTLGDDEQFF.

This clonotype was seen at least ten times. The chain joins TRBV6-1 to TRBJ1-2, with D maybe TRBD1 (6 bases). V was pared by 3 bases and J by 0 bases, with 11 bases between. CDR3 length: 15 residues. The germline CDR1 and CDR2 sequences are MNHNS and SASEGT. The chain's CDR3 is CASSDRGKANYGYTF. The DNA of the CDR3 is TGTGCCAGCAGTGACAGGGGCAAAGCTAACTATGGCTACACCTTC.

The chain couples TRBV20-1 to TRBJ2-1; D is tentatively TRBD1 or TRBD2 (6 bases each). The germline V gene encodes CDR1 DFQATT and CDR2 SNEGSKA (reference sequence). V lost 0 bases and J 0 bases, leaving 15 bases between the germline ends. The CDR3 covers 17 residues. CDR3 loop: CSAREGSGAFSYNEQFF. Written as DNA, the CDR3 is TGCAGTGCTAGAGAGGGATCGGGGGCCTTCTCCTACAATGAGCAGTTCTTC.

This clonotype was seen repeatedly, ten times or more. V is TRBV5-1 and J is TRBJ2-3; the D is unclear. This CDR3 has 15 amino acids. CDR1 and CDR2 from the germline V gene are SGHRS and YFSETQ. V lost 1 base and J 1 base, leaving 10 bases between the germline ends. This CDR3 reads CASSLSTAGTDTQYF. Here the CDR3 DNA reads TGCGCCAGCAGCTTGTCCACTGCGGGCACAGATACGCAGTATTTT.

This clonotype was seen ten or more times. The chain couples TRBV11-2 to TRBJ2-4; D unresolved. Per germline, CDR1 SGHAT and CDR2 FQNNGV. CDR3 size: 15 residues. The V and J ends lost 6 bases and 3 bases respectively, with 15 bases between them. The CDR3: CASRAPGLDKNIQYF. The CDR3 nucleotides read TGTGCCAGCAGAGCCCCCGGGCTAGACAAAAACATTCAGTACTTC.

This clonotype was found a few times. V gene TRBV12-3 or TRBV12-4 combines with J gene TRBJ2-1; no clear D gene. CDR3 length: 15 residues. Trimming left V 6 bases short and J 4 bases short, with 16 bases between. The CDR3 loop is CASSPFDWGYNEQFF. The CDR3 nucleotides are TGTGCCAGCAGCCCATTCGATTGGGGATACAATGAGCAGTTCTTC.